This T cell receptor beta chain emerged from a study of human CD8 memory T cell subsets (dated by TCRdb to 2020 to 2022). Regarding the complete study: To assess clonal relationships, the TCRbeta repertoires of stem-like (TSTEM), progenitor exhausted-like (TPEX) and effector memory CD8+ T cell subsets were compared. TCRbeta repertoires were obtained from TSTEM, TPEX and effector memory subsets contributed by each of about 6 donors. The research as a whole found: The stem-like TSTEM and TPEX subsets each shared clonotypes with effector memory cells, but the TSTEM and TPEX repertoires had minimal overlap with each other, suggesting distinct antigen spectra. Sequencing was limited to TCRbeta chains, and the repertoire comparisons were based on about six donors analyzed with paired t-tests and Bonferroni correction. Similarly high normalized Shannon-Wiener diversity was shown by TSTEM and TPEX subsets, whereas comparatively lower diversity was seen in effector memory subsets. Chao1 estimates suggested greater repertoire diversity in TSTEM than in TPEX subsets, potentially reflecting a broader range of specificities.

The reads were generated on a NextSeq 550. A Human TCR Profiling Kit was used to prepare UMI-labeled 5' RACE TCRbeta libraries. Every TCRbeta library was prepared in parallel with an identical number of PCR cycles. Regarding the original processing steps: The number of functional CDR3beta clonotypes in each TCRbeta library ranged from roughly 2,800 to 18,000. MIGEC 1.2.9 was used for UMI extraction and consensus assembly, with at least three reads per UMI being required. MiXCR 3.0.3 was used to extract the in-frame CDR3beta repertoires. Each sample was downsampled to 42,000 randomly selected UMIs before diversity metrics were calculated in VDJtools 1.2.1. For each sample pair, the repertoire overlap metrics D, R and F2 were calculated in VDJtools using the top 3,000 clones. TCRdb reprocessed the sequencing reads and holds a single record per CDR3 protein sequence, with no DNA. These V and J calls are TCRdb output, not the study's own analysis. This sample's table lists 19,000 or so distinct CDR3 sequences. About 5.6% of the sample is held by the ten biggest clonotypes.

CCR7+ PD-1- TIGIT- cells were defined as stem-like memory CD8+ T cells (TSTEM). Peripheral blood mononuclear cells were isolated from healthy donor buffy coats by density gradient separation. In the study, negative magnetic separation with EasySep or MojoSort CD8+ T cell isolation kits was used to enrich total CD8+ T cells. An RNeasy Mini Kit was used to extract total RNA from duplicate vials of over 130,000 sorted CD8+ T cells per subset. The PBMCs were used either fresh or after being cryopreserved in fetal bovine serum with approximately 9.5% DMSO. Fluorescence-activated cell sorting on a FACSAria III was used to sort CD8+ T cell subsets to purity. In regard to this clonotype: The antigen it binds to is not known.

Taken from the germline V gene, the CDR1 and CDR2 loops are SGHDT and YYEEEE. Including cysteine and phenylalanine, the CDR3 has 14 amino acids. A DNA sequence was not provided. The receptor was derived from a human donor in good health. Sequencing was carried out using CD8+ stem-like memory T cells (TSCM and TCM) sorted from PBMCs. The cell subset or site label corresponds to: stem-like memory CD8 T cells (TSTEM), CCR7+ PD-1- TIGIT-. Recombination joined TRBV5-6 with TRBJ2-1; the TRBD1 assignment by TCRdb is unverifiable without DNA. The CDR3 sequence is CASSPQGAVNEQFF. Supplemented by the reference TRBV5-6 and TRBJ2-1 proteins around the CDR3, the complete variable domain is DAGVTQSPTHLIKTRGQQVTLRCSPKSGHDTVSWYQQALGQGPQFIFQYYEEEERQRGNFPDRFSGHQFPNYSSELNVNALLLGDSALYLCASSPQGAVNEQFFGPGTRLTVL.